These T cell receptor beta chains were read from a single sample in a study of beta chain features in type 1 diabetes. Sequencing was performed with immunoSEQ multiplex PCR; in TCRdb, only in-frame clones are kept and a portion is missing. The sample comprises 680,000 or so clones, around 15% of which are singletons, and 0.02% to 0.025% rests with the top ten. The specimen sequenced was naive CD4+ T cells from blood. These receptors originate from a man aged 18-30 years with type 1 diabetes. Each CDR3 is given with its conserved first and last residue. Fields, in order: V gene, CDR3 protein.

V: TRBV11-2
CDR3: CASSLGQVSSYEQYF

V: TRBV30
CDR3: CAWAFTGKSSGYTF

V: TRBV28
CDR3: CASSTRQPQHF

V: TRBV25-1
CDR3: CASSGTGGPYNSPLHF

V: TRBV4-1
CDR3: CASSQGQGANYGYTF

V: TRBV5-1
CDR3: CASSLVSRSSGDYEQYF

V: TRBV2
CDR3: CATTQEYSYEQYF

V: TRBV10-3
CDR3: CAISESESAQSSYNEQFF

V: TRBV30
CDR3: CAWSPQGYTEAFF

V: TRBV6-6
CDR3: CASRETGGAQNIQYF

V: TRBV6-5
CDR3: CASSYAPGTPEAFF

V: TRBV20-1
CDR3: CSAGPNEKLFF

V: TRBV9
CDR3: CASSLGDNEQFF

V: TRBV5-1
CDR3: CASSLDPGTSEKLFF

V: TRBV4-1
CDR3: CASSQDPAGYNEQFF

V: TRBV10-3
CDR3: CAISEGREGYTF

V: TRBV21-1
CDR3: CASSKNKFTHNEQFF

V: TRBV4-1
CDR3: CASSQRGQDPSYNEQFF

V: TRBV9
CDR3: CASSSGTSGGLRTDTQYF

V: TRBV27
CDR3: CASSLYSRNEAFF

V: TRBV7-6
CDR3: CASSLAVSSHEQFF

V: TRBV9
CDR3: CASSVTSGGPSYEQYF

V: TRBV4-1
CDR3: CASRPDRDRIYGYTF

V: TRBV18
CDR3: CASSPRNQETQYF

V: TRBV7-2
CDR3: CASSSTGTDINYGYTF

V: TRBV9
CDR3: CASSVGAGGPPGVETQYF

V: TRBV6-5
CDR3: CASLTAGAQNTEAFF

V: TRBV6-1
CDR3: CASSEAPSGTGLHEQYF

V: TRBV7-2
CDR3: CASSQGWARGSPLHF

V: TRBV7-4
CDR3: CASSSHDRLGNQPQHF

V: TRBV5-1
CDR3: CASSLEGQGYGYTF

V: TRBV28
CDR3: CASSLRTGPQHF

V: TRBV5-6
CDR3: CASSENSEKLFF

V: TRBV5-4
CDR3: CASSLGDRVAYEQYF

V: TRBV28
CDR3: CASSLGTDYGYTF

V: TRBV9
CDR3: CASSPGWDTEAFF

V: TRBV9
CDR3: CASSGPGTGSTEAFF

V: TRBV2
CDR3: CASSSLGQGPDGYTF

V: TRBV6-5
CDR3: CASSYSSGSYYEQYF

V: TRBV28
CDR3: CASGSGGLADTQYF

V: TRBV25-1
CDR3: CASSVGGWNEQFF